This TCR beta chain was sequenced during a study of T-cell reconstitution after alpha-beta-depleted transplantation in children. A note on this clonotype: Its target is not known.

Preparation of the TCRbeta library used unique molecular identifiers. TCRdb re-derived calls from the PCR reads in MiXCR, one entry per CDR3 protein. The data contain about 980,000 distinct CDR3 sequences, around 30% of them seen just once; the ten biggest clones take up about 28%. V dropped 5 bases and J dropped 0; count of bases not matched to a gene: 5. This CDR3 contains 17 residues. The germline CDR1 and CDR2 sequences are MNHEY and SMNVEV (reference sequence). The study's findings and limits: Newly generated T cells supplied most T-cell counts and diversity one year post-transplant. It was surviving recipient T cells and thymic progenitors that gave some patients high TCRbeta diversity at day 60. The origin of alpha-beta T cells about two months after transplant was reportedly several hundred expanded graft clones.

The sequence came from a boy in the first two years of life who had a stem cell transplant for SCID, so the T cells may come from the graft donor. The rearrangement links TRBV27 to TRBJ2-4, with 12 bases fitting TRBD2. The material sequenced was PBMCs, mostly from graft donor cells, taken 360 days after TCRalphabeta/CD19-depleted stem cell transplant. CDR3 nucleotides: TGTGCCAGCAGTCCCAAGGGACTAGCGGGAGCCAAAAACATTCAGTACTTC. Residues: CASSPKGLAGAKNIQYF.